Each of the 32 T cell receptor beta chains below was sequenced from the same sample in a study of blood T cell repertoires in COVID-19. The table came from immunoSEQ multiplex PCR; TCRdb's copy has only in-frame clones and leaves some out. This sample has roughly 300,000 clones; 70% to 90% occur once, and the top ten carry 9.4%. Sequenced sample: peripheral blood. These receptors all stem from a young man with active or convalescent COVID-19.

This chain links TRBV5-6 with TRBJ2-3, with a tentative D call TRBD2 (6 bases). Germline-derived CDR1 and CDR2 are SGHDT and YYEEEE. CDR3 length: 14 residues. Between the trimmed V and J ends, which lost 5 bases and 0 bases, there was a span of 10 bases. The CDR3 bases are TGTGCCAGCAGATACGGGGGAAGCACAGATACGCAGTATTTT. Translation gives CASRYGGSTDTQYF.

The rearrangement links TRBV4-1 to TRBJ2-7; 9 nucleotides line up with TRBD2. V shed 2 bases and J 2 bases; nucleotides not matched to a gene: 4. Germline CDR1 is MGHRA and CDR2 is YSYEKL. The length of the CDR3 is 15 residues. CDR3 DNA sequence: TGCGCCAGCAGCCAACTAGCGGGGAGTCCCTACGAGCAGTACTTC. Amino acids: CASSQLAGSPYEQYF.

The chain carries TRBV5-4 and TRBJ2-5, with D perhaps TRBD2 (7 bases). The length of the CDR3 is 16 residues. The V and J ends lost 10 bases and 2 bases respectively, with 24 bases between them. The germline gives CDR1 SGHNT, CDR2 YYREEE (reference sequence). This chain's CDR3 is CAPGKGGLRSQETQYF. The DNA for the CDR3 is TGTGCCCCTGGGAAGGGGGGACTACGGAGTCAAGAGACCCAGTACTTC.

This clone was observed once. The gene calls are TRBV6-2 or TRBV6-3 and TRBJ2-7; 9 bases align to TRBD1. In germline, CDR1 is MNHEY, CDR2 SVGEGT. V shed 4 bases and J 0 bases; nucleotides not matched to a gene: 7. CDR3 length equals 16 residues. The CDR3, as DNA: TGTGCCAGCAGTTTCCTGACAGGGGGAGCCTCCTACGAGCAGTACTTC. Amino acids: CASSFLTGGASYEQYF.

The chain is built from TRBV13 and TRBJ1-5; 7 bases agree with TRBD1. Germline V gene lookup returns CDR1 PRHDT and CDR2 FYEKMQ (reference sequence). V was clipped by 0 bases and J by 1 base; unmatched bases: 3. This CDR3 contains 16 residues. DNA of the CDR3: TGTGCCAGCAGCTTAGGCCGACAGGGCAGCAATCAGCCCCAGCATTTT. Its translation is CASSLGRQGSNQPQHF.

The J gene is TRBJ2-7, the V gene TRBV7-9; 13 bases map to TRBD2. Trimming removed 5 bases from V and 0 bases from J; junction bases left unmatched: 10. CDR1 is SEHNR and CDR2 is FQNEAQ in the germline V gene (reference sequence). The CDR3 has 18 amino acids. The CDR3 sequence is CASSQGLAGPSSSYEQYF. The CDR3 DNA sequence: TGTGCCAGCAGCCAGGGACTAGCGGGGCCATCGAGCTCCTACGAGCAGTACTTC.

V usage is TRBV11-3 and J usage is TRBJ1-1; D perhaps matches TRBD1 (6 bases). The V end lost 6 bases, the J end lost 3 bases, and 11 bases lay between the germline ends. The CDR3 spans 13 residues. Germline V gives CDR1 SGHNT, CDR2 YENEEA. CDR3 in DNA: TGTGCCAGCAGGGGGGAGGGGGACACTGAAGCTTTCTTT. Translation gives CASRGEGDTEAFF.

V gene TRBV5-1 combines with J gene TRBJ2-7; 7 bases align to TRBD1. After removal of 0 bases from V and 3 bases from J, the junction contained 6 bases not matched to a gene. The CDR3 runs 15 residues. Germline V gives CDR1 SGHRS, CDR2 YFSETQ. The CDR3 coding sequence is TGCGCCAGCAGCTTGGAGGCGACAGGGTACTACGAGCAGTACTTC. Its translation is CASSLEATGYYEQYF.

J is TRBJ1-2 and V is TRBV6-5, with no clear D. This CDR3 has 11 residues. Per germline, CDR1 MNHEY and CDR2 SVGAGI. The V end was cut by 5 bases, the J end by 7 bases, with 8 bases between. The CDR3 protein is CASSIGGGYTF. CDR3 DNA sequence: TGTGCCAGCAGTATCGGAGGTGGCTACACCTTC.

V is TRBV15 and J is TRBJ2-7, with a weak D call TRBD1 (6 bases). Germline V CDR1 and CDR2: LNHNV, YYDKDF (reference sequence). The CDR3 sequence is 14 residues long. V shed 3 bases and J shed 3 bases, with 12 bases lying between them. In nucleotides, the CDR3 is TGTGCCACCAGCAGCTCAGGGGAAAACTACGAGCAGTACTTC. Translating gives CATSSSGENYEQYF.

The rearrangement uses TRBV7-6 and TRBJ2-3; 7 bases match TRBD1. The CDR3 has 16 residues. Germline V gives CDR1 SGHVS, CDR2 FNYEAQ. V lost 0 bases to trimming and J lost 0 bases; unmatched junction nucleotides: 3. CDR3 sequence: CASSLAGTVSTDTQYF. The CDR3 region has the DNA TGTGCCAGCAGCTTAGCGGGGACAGTTAGCACAGATACGCAGTATTTT.

This clone was seen once. This rearrangement joins TRBV5-4 to TRBJ1-6; D is perhaps TRBD1 (6 bases). The CDR3 runs to 14 residues. CDR1 and CDR2 from the germline V gene are SGHNT and YYREEE (reference sequence). V lost 2 bases, J lost 4 bases, and 7 bases lay in between. The CDR3 spells CASSFGQYNSPLHF. CDR3 bases: TGTGCCAGCAGCTTTGGACAGTATAATTCACCCCTCCACTTT. The variable domain in full, completed from reference TRBV5-4 and TRBJ1-6, reads ETGVTQSPTHLIKTRGQQVTLRCSSQSGHNTVSWYQQALGQGPQFIFQYYREEENGRGNFPPRFSGLQFPNYSSELNVNALELDDSALYLCASSFGQYNSPLHFGNGTRLTVT.

The rearrangement joins TRBV12-3 or TRBV12-4 to TRBJ1-1; no reliable D call. V shed 4 bases and J shed 8 bases, with 11 bases lying between them. This CDR3 is 12 amino acids long. The CDR3 region is CASSYWGVEAFF. The CDR3 bases are TGTGCCAGCAGTTACTGGGGAGTCGAAGCTTTCTTT.

This rearrangement joins TRBV19 to TRBJ1-2, with D tentatively TRBD1 (5 bases). Germline V gives CDR1 LNHDA, CDR2 SQIVND (reference sequence). The CDR3 consists of 15 residues. V was cut by 11 bases and J by 2 bases, with 21 bases left in between. The CDR3 loop is CAVLGDPNTNYGYTF. The CDR3 DNA is TGTGCCGTTTTAGGGGATCCTAATACCAACTATGGCTACACCTTC. The whole variable domain, remainder taken from reference TRBV19 and TRBJ1-2, is DGGITQSPKYLFRKEGQNVTLSCEQNLNHDAMYWYRQDPGQGLRLIYYSQIVNDFQKGDIAEGYSVSREKKESFPLTVTSAQKNPTAFYLCAVLGDPNTNYGYTFGSGTRLTVV.

The rearrangement links TRBV28 to TRBJ1-2; 8 bases line up with TRBD1. Germline V gives CDR1 MDHEN, CDR2 SYDVKM. The length of the CDR3 is 12 residues. V shed 6 bases, J shed 5 bases, and the junction held 2 bases outside the gene matches. CDR3 region: CASSRTGYGYTF. The CDR3 coding sequence is TGTGCCAGCAGCCGGACAGGGTATGGCTACACCTTC.

The sample holds one count of this clone. The CDR3 DNA is TGCGCCAGCAGCCATTTGCCGGGAGAGACCCAGTACTTC. This translates into CASSHLPGETQYF. V usage is TRBV4-1 and J usage is TRBJ2-5; D call uncertain. CDR1 is MGHRA and CDR2 is YSYEKL in the germline V gene. Trimming shortened V by 3 bases and J by 4 bases, and 9 bases separated the two germline ends. There are 13 residues in the CDR3.

J is TRBJ2-1 and V is TRBV19; 9 bases align to TRBD1. The CDR3 runs 16 residues. V trimming: 4 bases; J trimming: 10 bases; junction bases outside the gene matches: 14. The V gene's germline CDR1 is LNHDA and CDR2 SQIVND (reference sequence). Here the CDR3 reads CASSSTGTGYFKEQFF. The CDR3 DNA reads TGTGCCAGTAGTAGCACCGGGACAGGGTACTTTAAGGAGCAGTTCTTC.

This clone was counted once. The chain employs TRBV7-2 and TRBJ2-7; TRBD1 matches at 11 bases. J lost 7 bases, V lost 6 bases, and 8 bases had no gene match. The germline V gene has CDR1 SGHTA and CDR2 FQGNSA. The CDR3 runs to 14 residues. The CDR3 DNA sequence: TGTGCCAGCAGGCTAGGACAGGGGGCAGGGGAGCAGTACTTC. This encodes CASRLGQGAGEQYF.

The chain has TRBV10-2 and TRBJ1-5; D may be TRBD1 (6 bases). CDR1 is WSHSY, CDR2 SAAADI, per germline. Trimming left V 2 bases short and J 3 bases short, with 8 bases between. The CDR3 runs 14 residues. As DNA, the CDR3 is TGCGCCAGCAGTGAGGGACAGCACAATCAGCCCCAGCATTTT. It codes for CASSEGQHNQPQHF.

This sequence joins TRBV7-8 and TRBJ1-5; D perhaps matches TRBD1 (6 bases). The CDR3 runs to 13 residues. Germline V gene data show CDR1 as SGHVS and CDR2 as FQNEAQ. V lost 5 bases and J 10 bases, leaving 15 bases between the germline ends. The CDR3, as DNA: TGTGCCAGCAGCCCGGACAGTTTGATTCCCCAGCATTTT. Translating gives CASSPDSLIPQHF.

The gene calls are TRBV7-2 and TRBJ1-2; TRBD1 is a possible D gene (6 bases). CDR1 and CDR2 from the germline V gene are SGHTA and FQGNSA. The CDR3 runs 16 residues. Between the trimmed V and J ends, which lost 10 bases and 3 bases, there was a span of 24 bases. The CDR3 spells CATPKAGGGPYYGYTF. CDR3 DNA sequence: TGTGCCACCCCCAAGGCGGGGGGGGGCCCCTACTATGGCTACACCTTC. The full variable domain, in which reference TRBV7-2 and TRBJ1-2 provide the parts outside the CDR3, is GAGVSQSPSNKVTEKGKDVELRCDPISGHTALYWYRQSLGQGLEFLIYFQGNSAPDKSGLPSDRFSAERTGGSVSTLTIQRTQQEDSAVYLCATPKAGGGPYYGYTFGSGTRLTVV.

The chain employs TRBV3-1 (or the pseudogene TRBV3-2) and TRBJ2-3; unclear D gene. This CDR3 is 16 amino acids long. Trimming took 1 base from V and 1 from J, leaving 12 bases between them. Germline V gene sequence: CDR1 LGHDT, CDR2 YNNKEL (reference sequence). CDR3 nucleotides: TGTGCCAGCAGCCAAGGATCGGGTGTCGGCACAGATACGCAGTATTTT. This sequence encodes CASSQGSGVGTDTQYF.

This clone was picked up one time. The rearrangement links TRBV6-5 to TRBJ1-2; 9 bases are a match to TRBD1. The V gene's germline CDR1 is MNHEY and CDR2 SVGAGI. The junction had 5 bases not matched to a gene; V was cut back by 4 bases and J by 5 bases. The CDR3 loop spans 14 amino acids. Here the CDR3 reads CASSLTGGKYGYTF. The CDR3 nucleotides are TGTGCCAGCAGTTTAACAGGGGGCAAGTATGGCTACACCTTC.

V and J are TRBV20-1 and TRBJ2-1, with TRBD1 as a possible D gene (6 bases). The CDR3 is 11 amino acids. Germline CDR1 DFQATT, CDR2 SNEGSKA (reference sequence). The V end was cut by 7 bases, the J end by 10 bases, with 14 bases between. This CDR3 is CSVGALREQFF. For the CDR3, the DNA is TGCAGTGTGGGGGCTCTACGGGAGCAGTTCTTC.

The V gene is TRBV27, the J gene TRBJ2-1, with 13 bases aligning to TRBD2. The germline gives CDR1 MNHEY, CDR2 SMNVEV (reference sequence). Trimming took 9 bases from V and 0 from J; bases not matched to a gene: 11. CDR3 length: 18 residues. DNA for the CDR3: TGTGCCAGTTACGCGACTAGCGGGGGGCCTCTCTCCTACAATGAGCAGTTCTTC. Protein product: CASYATSGGPLSYNEQFF.

The rearrangement joins TRBV3-1 (or the pseudogene TRBV3-2) to TRBJ2-3, with TRBD1 matching 11 bases. CDR1 and CDR2 (germline): LGHDT, YNNKEL (reference sequence). V trimming: 3 bases; J trimming: 6 bases; junction bases outside the gene matches: 5. CDR3 size: 15 residues. The CDR3 sequence: CASSQGTGGADTQYF. In DNA form, the CDR3 reads TGTGCCAGCAGCCAGGGGACAGGGGGTGCTGATACGCAGTATTTT.

This chain joins TRBV7-9 and TRBJ1-4, with D uncertain. Germline CDR1 is SEHNR and CDR2 is FQNEAQ (reference sequence). The V gene lost 1 base and the J gene lost 11 bases, with 8 bases spanning the gap. The length of the CDR3 is 12 residues. Here the CDR3 reads CASSLGGGKLFF. The CDR3 region has the DNA TGTGCCAGCAGCTTAGGAGGCGGGAAACTGTTTTTT.

This clone was seen a single time. The V call is TRBV6-6, the J call TRBJ1-2, with a weak D call TRBD1 (5 bases). The germline V gene encodes CDR1 MNHNY and CDR2 SVGAGI (reference sequence). The CDR3 has 16 amino acids. Deletions cut 2 bases from V and 3 bases from J, with 16 bases between. The CDR3 nucleotides read TGTGCCAGCAGTTACCCGAACCCATGGGACTACTATGGCTACACCTTC. Protein: CASSYPNPWDYYGYTF.

The chain has TRBV11-3 and TRBJ2-2, with 8 bases matching TRBD1. Per germline, CDR1 SGHNT and CDR2 YENEEA. This CDR3 region has 17 residues. The V segment lost 5 bases and the J segment 7 bases; nucleotides outside the gene matches: 15. The CDR3 coding sequence is TGTGCCAGCAGCCCATCTCCCTGGCAGGGGGCGGACGGGGAGCTGTTTTTT. It translates to CASSPSPWQGADGELFF. The full variable domain, rest sourced from reference TRBV11-3 and TRBJ2-2, is EAGVVQSPRYKIIEKKQPVAFWCNPISGHNTLYWYLQNLGQGPELLIRYENEEAVDDSQLPKDRFSAERLKGVDSTLKIQPAELGDSAVYLCASSPSPWQGADGELFFGEGSRLTVL.

V usage is TRBV4-3 and J usage is TRBJ2-7; 9 nucleotides line up with TRBD1. V lost 3 bases and J lost 6; bases outside the gene matches: 9. This CDR3 contains 15 residues. Germline V gene lookup returns CDR1 LGHNA and CDR2 YSLEER. CDR3 sequence: CASSQDRGGGTEQYF. CDR3 coding DNA: TGCGCCAGCAGCCAGGACAGGGGAGGGGGAACCGAGCAGTACTTC.

The rearrangement links TRBV7-2 to TRBJ2-3; 8 nucleotides align to TRBD2. Per germline, CDR1 SGHTA and CDR2 FQGNSA. The trim removed 2 bases at V and 3 bases at J, leaving 7 bases unmatched. The CDR3 spans 16 residues. DNA of the CDR3: TGTGCCAGCAGCTTAAGTTTGGGACTAGTTACAGATACGCAGTATTTT. Translation: CASSLSLGLVTDTQYF.

The V gene is TRBV19, the J gene TRBJ1-6; TRBD1 might be the D (5 bases). V lost 3 bases to trimming and J lost 6 bases, with 15 bases between them. Germline V lookup: CDR1 LNHDA, CDR2 SQIVND (reference sequence). The CDR3 contains 16 residues. In DNA form, the CDR3 reads TGTGCCAGTAGTATGACAATGACAGTAGCTAATTCACCCCTCCACTTT. Protein product: CASSMTMTVANSPLHF.